This T cell receptor beta chain was sequenced for a study of T cells in Graves' hyperthyroidism and ophthalmopathy. The diagnoses drew upon clinical symptoms, serum thyroxine and TRAb, thyroid ultrasound and orbital computed tomography. This clonotype was detected only a few times. Antigen specificity is unknown. Amplified TCR beta CDR3 regions derived from RNA transcripts. The HTBI set primed first-round TCR CDR3 RT-PCR. MiXCR was run by TCRdb on the multiplex PCR reads, yielding one entry per CDR3 protein. The table includes fewer than 400,000 distinct CDR3 sequences, around 25% detected once. General study points: Blood also held most thyroid clonotypes expanded beyond 0.001. Separation of ophthalmopathy from stable hyperthyroidism was achieved by a 13 V-J model.

The germline CDR1 and CDR2 sequences are SGHAT and FQNNGV. V gave up 0 bases and J gave up 6 bases; unmatched junction bases: 6. This CDR3 contains 16 residues. The sequence came from a man aged 50-59 years with Graves' hyperthyroidism. Sequenced material: blood. V and J are TRBV11-2 and TRBJ2-1; 9 bases line up with TRBD1. For the CDR3, the DNA is TGTGCCAGCAGCTTAGAAGGGACAGGGCCCCTCAATGAGCAGTTCTTC. Its translation: CASSLEGTGPLNEQFF.